This T cell receptor beta chain was obtained from a study of T-cell reconstitution after alpha-beta-depleted transplantation in children. Study findings and constraints: About two months after transplant, alpha-beta T cells reportedly came from several hundred expanded graft clones.

V lost 5 bases, J lost 4 bases, and 3 bases stayed unmatched. Germline V gene sequence: CDR1 SQVTM, CDR2 ANQGSEA. The CDR3 has 12 amino acids. For TCRbeta, the library was prepared with unique molecular identifiers. TCRdb reprocessed the PCR reads via MiXCR and lists one record per CDR3 protein. Seen here are over 80,000 distinct CDR3 sequences, 20% to 25% observed once, and the top ten hold 20% to 25%. Concerning this clonotype itself: As yet, its antigen is unknown.

The sequence came from a boy aged 2 to 10 with acute lymphoblastic leukemia, due to receive a stem cell transplant. This chain joins TRBV29-1 and TRBJ2-3, with TRBD2 matching 7 bases. The sample was PBMCs, taken before TCRalphabeta/CD19-depleted stem cell transplant. CDR3 loop: CSVLAESDTQYF. The CDR3 coding sequence is TGCAGCGTTCTAGCGGAGTCAGATACGCAGTATTTT.